Listed here are 11 T cell receptor beta chains from one sample, sequenced in a study of cytomegalovirus exposure and HLA in healthy donors. Use of 60 Vbeta and 13 Jbeta primers characterized the PCR. This table comes from immunoSEQ multiplex PCR, and its TCRdb copy is limited to in-frame clones, with some not included. The sample records some 110,000 clones, 70% to 80% being singletons. The sequenced sample consisted of PBMCs. Source of these receptors: a man between 60 and 75 years old in good health and CMV-seronegative.

The chain has TRBV6-1 and TRBJ2-7; a possible D gene is TRBD2 (6 bases). Germline V gene lookup returns CDR1 MNHNS and CDR2 SASEGT. Trimming removed 1 base at V and 3 bases at J, with 10 bases between. The length of the CDR3 is 14 residues. CDR3 region: CASSEGDGGYEQYF. The CDR3 DNA reads TGTGCCAGCAGTGAAGGAGACGGGGGCTACGAGCAGTACTTC.

The chain joins TRBV19 to TRBJ2-1, with no clear D. The V end was cut by 8 bases, the J end by 9 bases, with 17 bases between. CDR1 is LNHDA, CDR2 SQIVND, per germline (reference sequence). The CDR3 covers 13 residues. The chain's CDR3 is CASASSPMSEQFF. CDR3 sequence (DNA): TGTGCCAGTGCCTCCTCCCCAATGAGTGAGCAGTTCTTC.

This chain links TRBV5-4 with TRBJ2-3; TRBD2 matches 8 bases. J lost 5 bases, V lost 10 bases, and 9 bases had no gene match. Germline CDR1 and CDR2: SGHNT and YYREEE (reference sequence). This CDR3 contains 13 residues. The CDR3 sequence is CAFGRGVRDTQYF. The CDR3 nucleotides read TGTGCCTTCGGGAGGGGCGTTAGAGATACGCAGTATTTT. The complete variable domain, with remaining parts taken from reference TRBV5-4 and TRBJ2-3, reads ETGVTQSPTHLIKTRGQQVTLRCSSQSGHNTVSWYQQALGQGPQFIFQYYREEENGRGNFPPRFSGLQFPNYSSELNVNALELDDSALYLCAFGRGVRDTQYFGPGTRLTVL.

The chain combines TRBV5-1 with TRBJ1-5; perhaps TRBD1 as D (6 bases). The CDR3 is made up of 17 amino acids. Deletions cut 3 bases from V and 2 bases from J, with 18 bases between. The germline gives CDR1 SGHRS, CDR2 YFSETQ. The CDR3 sequence: CASSSDPGGQGNQPQHF. Written as DNA, the CDR3 is TGCGCCAGCAGCTCCGATCCGGGGGGGCAAGGCAATCAGCCCCAGCATTTT. The complete variable domain, with remaining parts taken from reference TRBV5-1 and TRBJ1-5, reads KAGVTQTPRYLIKTRGQQVTLSCSPISGHRSVSWYQQTPGQGLQFLFEYFSETQRNKGNFPGRFSGRQFSNSRSEMNVSTLELGDSALYLCASSSDPGGQGNQPQHFGDGTRLSIL.

The V and J genes are TRBV5-1 and TRBJ2-3; 15 bases are shared with TRBD2. The ends lost 4 bases at V and 3 bases at J; junction bases unmatched: 3. The CDR3 spans 16 residues. Germline V CDR1 and CDR2: SGHRS, YFSETQ. The CDR3 region is CASSPGTSGGTDTQYF. CDR3 bases: TGCGCCAGCAGCCCCGGGACTAGCGGGGGGACAGATACGCAGTATTTT.

This clone was found a few times. J is TRBJ2-1 and V is TRBV2; TRBD1 might be the D (6 bases). CDR1 SNHLY and CDR2 FYNNEI come from the germline V gene. The length of the CDR3 is 13 residues. Trimming shortened V by 7 bases and J by 6 bases, and 13 bases separated the two germline ends. The CDR3 DNA reads TGTGCCAGCACTGGACAGAAGATCAATGAGCAGTTCTTC. This gives the protein CASTGQKINEQFF.

The rearrangement links TRBV18 to TRBJ2-6; 8 positions agree with TRBD2. In germline, CDR1 is KGHSH, CDR2 LQKENI. The V and J ends lost 1 base and 2 bases, in that order; junction bases with no gene match: 4. This CDR3 region has 17 residues. The CDR3 loop reads CASSPRGGRTGANVLTF. In DNA, the CDR3 is TGTGCCAGCTCACCACGCGGGGGGAGGACTGGGGCCAACGTCCTGACTTTC.

The chain uses TRBV4-2 and TRBJ1-4, with D possibly TRBD1 on 6 matching bases. This CDR3 has 16 residues. Germline CDR1 and CDR2: LGHNA and YNFKEQ. Trimming pared 4 bases from V and 2 bases from J, leaving 14 bases between. As DNA, the CDR3 is TGTGCCAGCAGCCGGGATGCAGGGGCCACTAATGAAAAACTGTTTTTT. This sequence encodes CASSRDAGATNEKLFF.

The V and J genes are TRBV7-3 and TRBJ2-5; D might be TRBD1 (5 bases). The CDR3 spans 14 residues. Germline V gene data show CDR1 as SGHTA and CDR2 as FQGTGA. Trimming took 3 bases from V and 4 from J, leaving 12 bases between them. The DNA for the CDR3 is TGTGCCAGCAGCTTGTCCCAGGGTATAGAGACCCAGTACTTC. Its translation is CASSLSQGIETQYF.

The chain couples TRBV6-5 to TRBJ2-7; TRBD2 matches 7 bases. The CDR3 runs 14 residues. Germline V gives CDR1 MNHEY, CDR2 SVGAGI. V shed 0 bases and J 4 bases; nucleotides not matched to a gene: 3. CDR3 DNA: TGTGCCAGCAGTTACTCCCGGGGGGAGTACGAGCAGTACTTC. It translates to CASSYSRGEYEQYF.

The J gene is TRBJ1-4, the V gene TRBV30, with D unresolved. The germline V gene has CDR1 GTSNPN and CDR2 SVGIG (reference sequence). This CDR3 is 12 amino acids long. V was cut by 7 bases and J by 8 bases, with 14 bases left in between. CDR3 loop: CASTVNSEKLFF. The DNA for the CDR3 is TGTGCCTCTACAGTCAATTCCGAAAAACTGTTTTTT.